This T cell receptor (beta chain) is from a study of blood T cell repertoires in COVID-19. Study-level background: PBMCs, B-cell-depleted T cells, or T cells were the source of the cDNA or gDNA that made up the material.

This clone occurred once. Original handling: Reference gene primer amplification in the assay estimated nucleated cell counts. Profiled with immunoSEQ multiplex PCR; TCRdb holds only in-frame clones, not every one. D and trimming come from the DNA, and the V and J calls and clone size come from that table. The table has almost 95,000 clones, approximately 88% seen once. Deletions cut 6 bases from V and 4 bases from J, with 15 bases between. CDR1 and CDR2 (germline): MDHEN, SYDVKM. The CDR3 length is 14 residues. The material sequenced was peripheral blood. The chain is built from TRBV28 and TRBJ1-2, with D perhaps TRBD1 (5 bases). This clonotype originated in a woman aged 55-69 years with COVID-19, enrolled during active disease. The CDR3 DNA reads TGTGCCAGCAGGCCAATTGGGGGGAGCTATGGCTACACCTTC. Protein: CASRPIGGSYGYTF.